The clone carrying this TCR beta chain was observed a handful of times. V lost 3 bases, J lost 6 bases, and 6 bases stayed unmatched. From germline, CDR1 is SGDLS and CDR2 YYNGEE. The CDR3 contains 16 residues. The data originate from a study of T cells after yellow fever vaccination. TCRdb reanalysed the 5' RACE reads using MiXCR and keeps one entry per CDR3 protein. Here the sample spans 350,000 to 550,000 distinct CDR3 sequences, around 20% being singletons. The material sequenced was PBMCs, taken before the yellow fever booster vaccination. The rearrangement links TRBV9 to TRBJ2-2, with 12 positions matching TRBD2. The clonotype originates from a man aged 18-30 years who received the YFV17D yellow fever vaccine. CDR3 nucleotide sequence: TGTGCCAGCAGCGCTAGCGGGGGGGCCGGCCCCGGGGAGCTGTTTTTT. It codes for CASSASGGAGPGELFF.